This TCR beta chain stems from a study of PD-1 blockade in classical Hodgkin lymphoma. Study conclusions and caveats: Why the repertoires differ is still unclear, perhaps disease activity or prior therapy.

A word on this clone: The target antigen is unknown.

Data came from immunoSEQ multiplex PCR; TCRdb stores just in-frame clones and leaves some out. The sample lists about 97,000 clones, roughly 83% occurring once. With no exception, relapse followed autologous stem cell transplantation in all patients, and brentuximab vedotin exposure varied. The CDR3 has 14 amino acids. Germline-derived CDR1 and CDR2 are LGHNA and YSLEER. The receptor's source is a human donor with classical Hodgkin lymphoma. The source was peripheral blood mononuclear cells (PBMCs), collected at baseline. The V gene is TRBV4-3, the J gene TRBJ2-5; 7 bases match TRBD1. TRBJ2-7 explains the end of the DNA better; the J call may be wrong. This CDR3 is CASSQGTGDYEQYF. CDR3 nucleotides: TGCGCCAGCAGCCAAGGTACAGGGGACTACGAGCAGTACTTC.